This entry lists 10 T cell receptor beta chains sequenced from one sample in a study of blood T cell repertoires in COVID-19. The table came from immunoSEQ multiplex PCR; TCRdb's copy has only in-frame clones and leaves some out. The sample yields roughly 230,000 clones, about 83% seen once. Sequenced: peripheral blood. The source is a man in his forties or fifties with active or convalescent COVID-19.

The chain links TRBV2 to TRBJ2-1, with D possibly being TRBD2 (5 bases). The germline V and J ends were trimmed by 6 bases and 14 bases, with 14 bases remaining between them. CDR1 and CDR2 from the germline V gene are SNHLY and FYNNEI. The CDR3 loop spans 11 amino acids. CDR3 residues: CASRKAIGEFF. CDR3 nucleotides: TGTGCCAGCAGGAAGGCTATCGGGGAGTTCTTC.

The chain combines TRBV5-1 with TRBJ2-7, with TRBD2 identical over 12 bases. This CDR3 spans 16 amino acids. V gave up 3 bases and J gave up 5 bases; unmatched junction bases: 9. From germline, CDR1 is SGHRS and CDR2 YFSETQ. CDR3 nucleotide sequence: TGCGCCAGCAGCTACGACTGGACTAGCGGGAACCACGAGCAGTACTTC. It is translated as CASSYDWTSGNHEQYF.

The chain carries TRBV5-1 and TRBJ2-2; the match to TRBD2 covers 12 bases. Per the germline V gene, CDR1 is SGHRS and CDR2 is YFSETQ. V was pared by 4 bases and J by 0 bases, with 4 bases of the junction left unmatched. The CDR3 runs to 17 residues. CDR3: CASSAGLAGTNTGELFF. As DNA, the CDR3 is TGCGCCAGCAGCGCAGGACTAGCGGGAACGAACACCGGGGAGCTGTTTTTT.

This clone is a singleton in its sample. This sequence joins TRBV4-3 and TRBJ2-2, with 12 bases aligning to TRBD2. This CDR3 comprises 16 residues. V lost 3 bases and J lost 6; bases outside the gene matches: 5. From germline, CDR1 is LGHNA and CDR2 YSLEER. CDR3 in amino acids: CASSQASGGAAGELFF. The CDR3 DNA reads as TGCGCCAGCAGCCAGGCTAGCGGGGGGGCCGCCGGGGAGCTGTTTTTT.

This clone was picked up a small number of times. V gene TRBV7-2 combines with J gene TRBJ1-1, with no clear D. The length of the CDR3 is 14 residues. V was cut by 1 base and J by 2 bases, with 8 bases left in between. CDR1 is SGHTA, CDR2 FQGNSA, per germline. The CDR3 coding sequence is TGTGCCAGCAGCTTAGTTTTAGCAAACACTGAAGCTTTCTTT. This codes for CASSLVLANTEAFF. The variable domain in full, with the rest retrieved from reference TRBV7-2 and TRBJ1-1, is GAGVSQSPSNKVTEKGKDVELRCDPISGHTALYWYRQSLGQGLEFLIYFQGNSAPDKSGLPSDRFSAERTGGSVSTLTIQRTQQEDSAVYLCASSLVLANTEAFFGQGTRLTVV.

The chain recombines TRBV3-1 (or the pseudogene TRBV3-2) with TRBJ2-1, with TRBD2 as a possible D gene (7 bases). The CDR3 is 13 amino acids. Germline CDR1 LGHDT, CDR2 YNNKEL (reference sequence). The germline V and J ends were trimmed by 0 bases and 12 bases, with 12 bases remaining between them. The CDR3 reads CASSQDIRGAQFF. The CDR3 DNA follows: TGTGCCAGCAGCCAAGATATCCGGGGGGCGCAGTTCTTC.

The CDR3 DNA reads TGTGCCAGCAGCGTAGCGGGGAGCAATCAGCCCCAGCATTTT. This gives the protein CASSVAGSNQPQHF. V is TRBV9 and J is TRBJ1-5; D remains unclear. CDR3 size: 14 residues. Germline CDR1 and CDR2: SGDLS and YYNGEE. The V and J ends lost 0 bases and 1 base respectively, with 5 bases between them.

This sequence joins TRBV4-2 and TRBJ2-1; 9 bases are a match to TRBD1. This CDR3 has 18 residues. CDR1 and CDR2 (germline): LGHNA, YNFKEQ. V gave up 0 bases and J gave up 5 bases; unmatched junction bases: 11. The DNA of the CDR3 is TGTGCCAGCAGCCAAGAGGGAGTACAGGGGGCTCCAAACAATGAGCAGTTCTTC. The encoded protein is CASSQEGVQGAPNNEQFF.

The V and J genes are TRBV19 and TRBJ2-3; a weak D match, TRBD2 (5 bases). CDR3 size: 14 residues. Trimming stripped 6 bases from V and 0 bases from J, with 10 bases between. Germline V gene data show CDR1 as LNHDA and CDR2 as SQIVND (reference sequence). CDR3 nucleotides: TGTGCCAGTAGGGTCGGGGTAAGCACAGATACGCAGTATTTT. Translating gives CASRVGVSTDTQYF.

This chain links TRBV4-1 with TRBJ2-3, with D perhaps matching TRBD2 (5 bases). Germline V lookup: CDR1 MGHRA, CDR2 YSYEKL. The CDR3 covers 15 residues. Deletions cut 4 bases from V and 2 bases from J, with 13 bases between. The CDR3 here is CASSPLDRPTDTQYF. The CDR3 nucleotides read TGCGCCAGCAGCCCACTAGACCGCCCCACAGATACGCAGTATTTT.